Shown below are 21 T cell receptor beta chains from a single sample sequenced in a study of OX40 agonist ivuxolimab in advanced cancers. The library was obtained by the immunoSEQ multiplex PCR assay. Held by TCRdb, this immuneACCESS table contains in-frame sequences only and omits some clones. Under half of the omission traces to an unresolved V gene where checked; the cause of the rest is unknown. A total of about 79,000 clones appear in this sample, about 90% of them only once. The top ten clonotypes cover around 0.33% of the sample. This sample comprised CD4+ or CD8+ T cells sorted from blood, obtained in a trial of the OX40 agonist ivuxolimab. Receptor source: an adult with an advanced solid tumor such as melanoma, head and neck, liver or kidney cancer.

V is TRBV19 and J is TRBJ1-1; D is undetermined. The CDR3 extends over 14 amino acids. Trimming left V 0 bases short and J 6 bases short, with 11 bases between. CDR1 LNHDA and CDR2 SQIVND come from the germline V gene (reference sequence). Written as DNA, the CDR3 is TGTGCCAGTAGTATAGATTTTCCGGGCTCTGAAGCTTTCTTT. Amino acid sequence: CASSIDFPGSEAFF.

This chain joins TRBV28 and TRBJ1-4; D gene uncertain. V was cut by 2 bases and J by 2 bases, with 9 bases left in between. Germline assignment: CDR1 MDHEN and CDR2 SYDVKM. The CDR3 extends over 15 amino acids. In DNA, the CDR3 is TGTGCCAGCAGTTTAGAAAGTGGGACTAATGAAAAACTGTTTTTT. This encodes CASSLESGTNEKLFF. The variable domain in full, with the rest retrieved from reference TRBV28 and TRBJ1-4, is DVKVTQSSRYLVKRTGEKVFLECVQDMDHENMFWYRQDPGLGLRLIYFSYDVKMKEKGDIPEGYSVSREKKERFSLILESASTNQTSMYLCASSLESGTNEKLFFGSGTQLSVL.

V gene TRBV7-9 combines with J gene TRBJ2-5; 10 bases are a match to TRBD2. The CDR3 totals 17 residues. The V gene end was trimmed by 0 bases and the J gene end by 3 bases; junction bases not matched to a gene: 7. Germline V gene lookup returns CDR1 SEHNR and CDR2 FQNEAQ (reference sequence). CDR3 region: CASSLASLAGAEETQYF. The CDR3 DNA sequence: TGTGCCAGCAGCTTAGCGAGTCTAGCGGGGGCGGAAGAGACCCAGTACTTC.

The genes are TRBV11-2 and TRBJ2-4, with 8 bases fitting TRBD1. The germline V gene encodes CDR1 SGHAT and CDR2 FQNNGV. This CDR3 has 15 amino acids. J was trimmed by 3 bases and V by 10 bases; bases with no gene match: 11. This CDR3 reads CATGGRGLGKNIQYF. The CDR3 bases are TGTGCCACCGGGGGCAGGGGGCTTGGCAAAAACATTCAGTACTTC.

This chain joins TRBV5-6 and TRBJ1-1; TRBD1 aligns across 8 bases. Germline V CDR1 and CDR2: SGHDT, YYEEEE. The V gene end was trimmed by 1 base and the J gene end by 3 bases; junction bases not matched to a gene: 14. The CDR3 length is 18 residues. The CDR3 reads CASSLLSSQGAGDTEAFF. The CDR3 nucleotides are TGTGCCAGCAGCTTGTTGTCGTCGCAGGGGGCAGGGGACACTGAAGCTTTCTTT.

For the CDR3, the DNA is TGTGCCAGCGGAAGGCAGGGGGCTCTTGGAAACACCATATATTTT. It translates to CASGRQGALGNTIYF. The V gene is TRBV2, the J gene TRBJ1-3; the match to TRBD1 covers 8 bases. The V gene's germline CDR1 is SNHLY and CDR2 FYNNEI. This CDR3 has 15 amino acids. V was pared by 8 bases and J by 3 bases, with 9 bases of the junction left unmatched.

This chain joins TRBV30 and TRBJ1-4; TRBD1 matches 9 bases. Per germline, CDR1 GTSNPN and CDR2 SVGIG (reference sequence). The V and J ends lost 5 bases and 7 bases, in that order; junction bases with no gene match: 5. The CDR3 runs to 13 residues. CDR3 bases: TGTGCCTGGGGAACAGGGGGCGGTGAAAAACTGTTTTTT. This codes for CAWGTGGGEKLFF.

The V call is TRBV6-1, the J call TRBJ1-1; D gene unclear. The CDR3 is 12 amino acids. Per germline, CDR1 MNHNS and CDR2 SASEGT. V was clipped by 3 bases and J by 6 bases, with 8 bases between them. CDR3 residues: CASSDWVAEAFF. CDR3 coding DNA: TGTGCCAGCAGTGACTGGGTAGCTGAAGCTTTCTTT.

V gene TRBV6-1 combines with J gene TRBJ1-4, with a possible D match to TRBD1 (5 bases). The CDR3 is 14 residues long. Trimming cost V 8 bases and J 5 bases, with 15 bases left between them. The germline gives CDR1 MNHNS, CDR2 SASEGT. CDR3: CASASGLLNEKLFF. CDR3 sequence (DNA): TGTGCCAGCGCCTCGGGACTGTTAAATGAAAAACTGTTTTTT.

The J gene is TRBJ1-4, the V gene TRBV27; D unresolved. Germline V gives CDR1 MNHEY, CDR2 SMNVEV (reference sequence). This CDR3 region has 14 residues. Trimming took off 7 bases at V and 6 bases at J, with 15 bases between the two ends. Here the CDR3 reads CASNNPLVDEKLFF. CDR3 bases: TGTGCCAGCAATAACCCACTGGTGGATGAAAAACTGTTTTTT. The complete variable domain, with remaining parts taken from reference TRBV27 and TRBJ1-4, reads EAQVTQNPRYLITVTGKKLTVTCSQNMNHEYMSWYRQDPGLGLRQIYYSMNVEVTDKGDVPEGYKVSRKEKRNFPLILESPSPNQTSLYFCASNNPLVDEKLFFGSGTQLSVL.

CDR3 bases: TGTGCCAGTACTCCCACACCTGCAGGGAGCTATGGCTACACCTTC. It encodes CASTPTPAGSYGYTF. This rearrangement joins TRBV19 to TRBJ1-2, with D maybe TRBD1 (5 bases). Germline CDR1 is LNHDA and CDR2 is SQIVND (reference sequence). V lost 7 bases to trimming and J lost 4 bases, with 19 bases between them. The CDR3 spans 15 residues.

The chain joins TRBV9 to TRBJ1-2; TRBD1 might be the D (5 bases). CDR1 is SGDLS and CDR2 is YYNGEE in the germline V gene. Between the trimmed V and J ends, which lost 2 bases and 6 bases, there was a span of 8 bases. CDR3 size: 12 residues. The CDR3 region has the DNA TGTGCCAGCAGCGTTGGGACCAATGGCTACACCTTC. Its translation: CASSVGTNGYTF.

CDR3 sequence (DNA): TGTGCCAGCTCACCCGGACAGGTTGACACTGAAGCTTTCTTT. Translation: CASSPGQVDTEAFF. The rearrangement uses TRBV18 and TRBJ1-1; TRBD1 aligns across 7 bases. Germline V CDR1 and CDR2: KGHSH, LQKENI. Trimming removed 3 bases from V and 3 bases from J; junction bases left unmatched: 4. The CDR3 is 14 amino acids.

This chain links TRBV7-2 with TRBJ1-5; 12 nucleotides line up with TRBD1. V shed 4 bases and J 3 bases; nucleotides not matched to a gene: 7. This CDR3 comprises 17 residues. The germline V gene encodes CDR1 SGHTA and CDR2 FQGNSA. CDR3 region: CASSWDRGPFYNQPQHF. Written as DNA, the CDR3 is TGTGCCAGCAGCTGGGACAGGGGGCCCTTTTACAATCAGCCCCAGCATTTT.

This rearrangement joins TRBV19 to TRBJ1-2; 7 bases line up with TRBD1. This CDR3 comprises 12 residues. From germline, CDR1 is LNHDA and CDR2 SQIVND (reference sequence). V gave up 5 bases and J gave up 8 bases; unmatched junction bases: 5. The CDR3 spells CASSRWDSGYTF. The CDR3 nucleotides read TGTGCCAGTAGTCGATGGGACAGCGGCTACACCTTC.

The V gene is TRBV28, the J gene TRBJ2-7; possible D gene TRBD2, 6 bases. CDR1 is MDHEN and CDR2 is SYDVKM in the germline V gene. V was trimmed by 1 base and J by 0 bases, leaving 10 bases between them. CDR3 length: 15 residues. This chain's CDR3 is CASSLYGGSSYEQYV. CDR3 DNA: TGTGCCAGCAGTTTATACGGAGGGAGCTCCTACGAGCAGTACGTC.

The V and J genes are TRBV15 and TRBJ2-5; the D gene is possibly TRBD1 (5 bases). The ends were cut back, 0 bases at V and 5 bases at J, with 16 bases in the middle. Germline V gene data show CDR1 as LNHNV and CDR2 as YYDKDF (reference sequence). This CDR3 has 16 amino acids. CDR3 residues: CATSRDPVGLGETQYF. The CDR3 DNA is TGTGCCACCAGCAGAGATCCGGTGGGGCTAGGGGAGACCCAGTACTTC.

The genes are TRBV2 and TRBJ2-7; tentatively, D is TRBD1 (5 bases). This CDR3 comprises 18 residues. Germline-derived CDR1 and CDR2 are SNHLY and FYNNEI. The V and J ends lost 2 bases and 3 bases respectively, with 23 bases between them. The CDR3 nucleotides read TGTGCCAGCAGTGAAATTCCCCTGGGGAAAGGGGCGGTCTACGAGCAGTACTTC. Protein product: CASSEIPLGKGAVYEQYF.

The rearrangement uses TRBV5-1 and TRBJ1-3; D remains unclear. Trimming took off 0 bases at V and 3 bases at J, with 10 bases between the two ends. This CDR3 comprises 15 residues. The germline V gene has CDR1 SGHRS and CDR2 YFSETQ. CDR3 sequence: CASSLGPNSGNTIYF. The CDR3, as DNA: TGCGCCAGCAGCTTGGGGCCAAACAGTGGAAACACCATATATTTT.

A single count supports this clone. The chain employs TRBV7-6 and TRBJ2-1; 8 bases line up with TRBD2. The CDR3 is 14 amino acids. The V gene's germline CDR1 is SGHVS and CDR2 FNYEAQ. V shed 8 bases, J shed 5 bases, and the junction held 8 bases outside the gene matches. CDR3 DNA sequence: TGTGCCAGCCGCCAGTCGGGGGGGAACAATGAGCAGTTCTTC. The encoded protein is CASRQSGGNNEQFF.

This chain joins TRBV7-2 and TRBJ2-5; D perhaps matches TRBD2 (5 bases). Germline V lookup: CDR1 SGHTA, CDR2 FQGNSA. V was clipped by 1 base and J by 2 bases, with 8 bases between them. This CDR3 region has 14 residues. The CDR3 bases are TGTGCCAGCAGCTTAGGTCAGCGGCAAGAGACCCAGTACTTC. Translating it yields CASSLGQRQETQYF.